This record covers a single T cell receptor (beta chain). This clonotype has at least ten counts. Its binding antigen is unknown. No quality values exist for individual bases; no much larger clone is one base distant. The data were obtained in a study of early T cells in non-severe SARS-CoV-2 infection (dated by TCRdb to about 2021). Describing the broader study: Bulk RNA from unsorted whole blood was used for TCR sequencing, so alpha and beta chains could not be paired.

The germline V and J ends show losses of 8 bases and 2 bases respectively, and no gene match explains 14 bases of the junction. From the cysteine up to the phenylalanine, the CDR3 has a length of 16 residues. Here the CDR3 DNA is all that survives: 48 bases in frame from base 1. CDR1 MGHDK and CDR2 SYGVNS were looked up in the germline V gene. General findings and caveats noted by the study authors: VDJdb matching was skewed toward anti-spike CD8 responses and likely underestimated virus-specific expansions, missing private and CD4 specificities.

Library generation was performed with 5' RACE. TCRdb lists the instrument as NextSeq 500. Unique molecular identifiers were attached to individual cDNA molecules in the TCR library protocol so that sequencing error and PCR bias could be corrected. Both TCR alpha and beta chains were sequenced, and tight co-correlation was observed between alpha and beta sequence abundances in each sample. The source study handled its data this way. Decombinator V4 was used to annotate TCR sequences for V gene, J gene and CDR3. TCRs were defined as expanded if a significant change between any two time points was detected under a Poisson model with p below 0.0001. Abundances of TCRs were expressed as counts per million after normalisation to the total number of TCRs sequenced in each sample. MAIT TCRs were defined by TRAV1-2 paired with TRAJ12, TRAJ20 or TRAJ33, and iNKT TCRs by TRAV10 paired with TRAJ18. VDJdb, accessed 1 November 2021, was searched for CMV, EBV and SARS-CoV-2 annotated TCRs, excluding TCRs annotated for multiple antigens. TCRdb's own reprocessing of the public reads used fastp at Q25 and MiXCR and kept productive beta chains. Rows matching on CDR3 protein sequence are summarized as one entry with the most common DNA and genes. The V and J calls and clone size are TCRdb's, not the authors'. For this sample the table gives tens of thousands of distinct CDR3 sequences, of which around 8% were detected only once. Roughly 9.9% of the sample is held by the ten biggest clonotypes.

The study was a case-control design nested within a healthcare worker cohort in London, UK, with weekly nasopharyngeal swab PCR tests and blood sampling. Between 23 and 31 March 2020, the week of the UK lockdown, healthcare workers were enrolled and then followed up weekly for as long as 16 weeks. Specimen: whole blood. The sequence derives from an adult who was a healthcare worker with PCR-confirmed SARS-CoV-2 infection or an uninfected control (not recorded which). Here the chain combines TRBV25-1 and TRBJ2-7; TRBD1 lines up with 8 middle nucleotides. The CDR3 region reads CASGARSDRGTYEQYF. The bases are TGTGCCAGCGGGGCGAGGTCCGACAGGGGTACCTACGAGCAGTACTTC.